Below, 5 T cell receptor beta chains from the same sample are listed, as sequenced in a study of blood T cell repertoires in COVID-19 (TCRdb year 2020). Libraries were prepared through the immunoSEQ multiplex PCR assay. TCRdb provides this immuneACCESS table in a form limited to in-frame rearrangements. Some clones are lacking; in checked studies, under half of them reflect an unresolved V gene, and why the rest are absent is not known. The sample table records 45,000 to 65,000 clones; 82% of these occur just once. The ten largest account for roughly 3.5% of the sample. The sequencing sample was made of peripheral blood. The receptor set was obtained from a man in his sixties with acute or convalescent COVID-19.

This clone was recorded a few times. The chain employs TRBV27 and TRBJ1-6, with 7 bases identical to TRBD1. The CDR3 spans 15 residues. CDR1 is MNHEY and CDR2 is SMNVEV in the germline V gene (reference sequence). The V and J ends lost 5 bases and 6 bases, in that order; junction bases with no gene match: 7. The CDR3 region has the DNA TGTGCCAGCAGTCAGACAGGGACCCTTAATTCACCCCTCCACTTT. As protein: CASSQTGTLNSPLHF.

CDR3 residues: CASSEGGGDREGYTF. The CDR3 DNA follows: TGTGCCAGCAGTGAAGGGGGAGGCGATCGGGAGGGCTACACCTTC. The chain combines TRBV6-1 with TRBJ1-2, with unresolved D. The CDR3 extends over 15 amino acids. Germline assignment: CDR1 MNHNS and CDR2 SASEGT. Trimming cost V 1 base and J 8 bases, with 17 bases left between them.

V usage is TRBV12-3 or TRBV12-4 and J usage is TRBJ1-2; 7 nucleotides align to TRBD1. This CDR3 spans 13 amino acids. The J segment lost 7 bases and the V segment lost 6 bases, leaving 8 bases of the junction unmatched. CDR3 region: CASSRSTGSGYTF. The CDR3 coding sequence is TGTGCCAGCAGCCGATCGACAGGGTCTGGCTACACCTTC.

The genes are TRBV11-3 and TRBJ1-1; D is ambiguous. The CDR3 is 13 amino acids. Trimming removed 0 bases at V and 3 bases at J, with 5 bases between. Per the germline V gene, CDR1 is SGHNT and CDR2 is YENEEA. DNA of the CDR3: TGTGCCAGCAGCTTAGAGGGAGACACTGAAGCTTTCTTT. As protein: CASSLEGDTEAFF. The variable domain in full, with the rest retrieved from reference TRBV11-3 and TRBJ1-1, is EAGVVQSPRYKIIEKKQPVAFWCNPISGHNTLYWYLQNLGQGPELLIRYENEEAVDDSQLPKDRFSAERLKGVDSTLKIQPAELGDSAVYLCASSLEGDTEAFFGQGTRLTVV.

The V gene is TRBV12-3 or TRBV12-4, the J gene TRBJ1-4; D remains ambiguous. The length of the CDR3 is 13 residues. V lost 3 bases to trimming and J lost 4 bases, with 6 bases between them. The chain's CDR3 is CASSLAVNEKLFF. The CDR3, as DNA: TGTGCCAGCAGTTTGGCAGTTAATGAAAAACTGTTTTTT.